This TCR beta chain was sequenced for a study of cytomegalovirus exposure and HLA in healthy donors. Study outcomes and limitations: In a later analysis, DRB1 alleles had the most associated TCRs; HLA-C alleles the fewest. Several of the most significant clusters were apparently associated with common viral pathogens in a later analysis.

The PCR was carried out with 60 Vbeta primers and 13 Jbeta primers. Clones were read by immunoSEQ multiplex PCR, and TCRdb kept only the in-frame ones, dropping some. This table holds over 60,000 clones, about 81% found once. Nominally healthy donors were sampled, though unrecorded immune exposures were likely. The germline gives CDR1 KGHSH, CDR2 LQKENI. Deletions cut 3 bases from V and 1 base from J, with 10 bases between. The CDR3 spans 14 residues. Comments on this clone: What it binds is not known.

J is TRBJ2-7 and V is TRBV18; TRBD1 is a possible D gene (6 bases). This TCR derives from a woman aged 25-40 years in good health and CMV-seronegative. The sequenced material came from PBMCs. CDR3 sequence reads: CASSPPDSSYEQYF. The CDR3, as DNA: TGTGCCAGCTCACCTCCGGACAGTTCCTACGAGCAGTACTTC.